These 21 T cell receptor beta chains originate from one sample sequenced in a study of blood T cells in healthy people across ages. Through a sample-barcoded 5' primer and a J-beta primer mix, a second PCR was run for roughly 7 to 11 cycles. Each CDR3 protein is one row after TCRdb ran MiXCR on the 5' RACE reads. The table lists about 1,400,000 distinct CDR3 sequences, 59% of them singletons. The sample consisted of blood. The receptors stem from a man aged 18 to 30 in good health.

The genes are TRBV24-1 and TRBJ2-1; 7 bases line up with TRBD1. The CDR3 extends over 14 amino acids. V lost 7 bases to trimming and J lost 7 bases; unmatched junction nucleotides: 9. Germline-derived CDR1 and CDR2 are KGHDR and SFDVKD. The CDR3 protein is CATRSNRGSNEQFF. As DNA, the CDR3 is TGTGCCACCAGATCGAACAGGGGCTCGAATGAGCAGTTCTTC.

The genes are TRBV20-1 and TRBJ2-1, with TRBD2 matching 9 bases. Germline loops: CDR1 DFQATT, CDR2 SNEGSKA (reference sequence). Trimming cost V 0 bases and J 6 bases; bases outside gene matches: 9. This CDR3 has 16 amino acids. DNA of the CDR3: TGCAGTGCTAGAGACCTGGGGACTAGCAGCAGCAATGAGCAGTTCTTC. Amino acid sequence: CSARDLGTSSSNEQFF.

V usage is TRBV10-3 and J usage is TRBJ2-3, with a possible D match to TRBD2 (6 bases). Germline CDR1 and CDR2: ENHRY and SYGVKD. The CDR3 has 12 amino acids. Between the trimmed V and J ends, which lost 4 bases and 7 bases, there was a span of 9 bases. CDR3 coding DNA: TGTGCCATCAGTGCCCTAGCGCATACGCAGTATTTT. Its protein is CAISALAHTQYF.

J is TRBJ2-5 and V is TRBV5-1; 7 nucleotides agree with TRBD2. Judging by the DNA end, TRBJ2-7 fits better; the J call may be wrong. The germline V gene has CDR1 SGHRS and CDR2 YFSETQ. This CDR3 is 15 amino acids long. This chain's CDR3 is CASSTKPSGTYEQYF. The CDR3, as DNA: TGCGCCAGCAGCACGAAGCCTAGCGGAACCTACGAGCAGTACTTC.

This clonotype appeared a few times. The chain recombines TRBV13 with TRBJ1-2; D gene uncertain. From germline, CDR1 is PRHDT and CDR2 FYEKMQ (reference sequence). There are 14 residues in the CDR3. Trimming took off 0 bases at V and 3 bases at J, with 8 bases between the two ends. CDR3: CASSLGQSHYGYTF. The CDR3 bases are TGTGCCAGCAGCTTAGGTCAGTCCCACTATGGCTACACCTTC.

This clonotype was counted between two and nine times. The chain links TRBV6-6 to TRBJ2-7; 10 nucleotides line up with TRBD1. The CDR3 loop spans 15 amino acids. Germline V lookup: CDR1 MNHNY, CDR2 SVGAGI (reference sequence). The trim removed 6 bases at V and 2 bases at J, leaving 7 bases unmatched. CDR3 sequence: CASSPRQGAAYEQYF. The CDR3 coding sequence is TGTGCCAGCAGCCCTCGACAGGGGGCCGCCTACGAGCAGTACTTC.

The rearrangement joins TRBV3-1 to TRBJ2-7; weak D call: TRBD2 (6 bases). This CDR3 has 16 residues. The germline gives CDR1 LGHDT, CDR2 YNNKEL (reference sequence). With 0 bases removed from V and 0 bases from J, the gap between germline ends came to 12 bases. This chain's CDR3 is CASSQDYSGNSYEQYF. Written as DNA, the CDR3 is TGTGCCAGCAGCCAAGATTATAGCGGCAACTCCTACGAGCAGTACTTC.

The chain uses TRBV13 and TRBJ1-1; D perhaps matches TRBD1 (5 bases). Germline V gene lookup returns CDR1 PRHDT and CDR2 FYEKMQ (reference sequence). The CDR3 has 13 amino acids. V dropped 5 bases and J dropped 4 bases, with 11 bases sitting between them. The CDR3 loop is CASSAVGGTEAFF. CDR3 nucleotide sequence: TGTGCCAGCAGCGCAGTGGGGGGCACTGAAGCTTTCTTT.

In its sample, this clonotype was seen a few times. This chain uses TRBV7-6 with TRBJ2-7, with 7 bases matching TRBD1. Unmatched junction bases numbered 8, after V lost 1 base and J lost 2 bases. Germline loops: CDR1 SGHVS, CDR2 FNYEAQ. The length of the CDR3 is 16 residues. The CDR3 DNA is TGTGCCAGCAGCTTAGGGGGTCTGGACAGGACCTACGAGCAGTACTTC. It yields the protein CASSLGGLDRTYEQYF.

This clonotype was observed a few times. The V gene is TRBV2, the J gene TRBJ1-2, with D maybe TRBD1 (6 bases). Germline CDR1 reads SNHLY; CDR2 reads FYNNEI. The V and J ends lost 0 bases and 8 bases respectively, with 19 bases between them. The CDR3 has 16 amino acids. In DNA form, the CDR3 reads TGTGCCAGCAGTGAAGCGCTGGGGGGGCGAGTTGGGGGCTACACCTTC. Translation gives CASSEALGGRVGGYTF.

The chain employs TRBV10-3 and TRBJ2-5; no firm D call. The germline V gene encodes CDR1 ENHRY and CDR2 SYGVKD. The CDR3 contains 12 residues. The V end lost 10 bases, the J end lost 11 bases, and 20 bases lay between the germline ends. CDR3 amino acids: CATADQTQSQYF. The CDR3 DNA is TGTGCCACCGCCGACCAGACACAATCGCAGTACTTC.

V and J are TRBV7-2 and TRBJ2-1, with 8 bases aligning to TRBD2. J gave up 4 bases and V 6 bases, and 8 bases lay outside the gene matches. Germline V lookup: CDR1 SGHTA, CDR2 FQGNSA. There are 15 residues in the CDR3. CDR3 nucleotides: TGTGCCAGCAGTCGTAACGGGGGGGTATACAATGAGCAGTTCTTC. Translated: CASSRNGGVYNEQFF.

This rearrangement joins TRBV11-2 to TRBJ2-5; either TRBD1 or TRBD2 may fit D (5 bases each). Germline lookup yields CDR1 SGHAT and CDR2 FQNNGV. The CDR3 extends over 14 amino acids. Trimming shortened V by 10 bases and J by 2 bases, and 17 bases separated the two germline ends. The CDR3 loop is CATNYGTEQETQYF. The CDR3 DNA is TGTGCCACCAACTACGGGACCGAGCAAGAGACCCAGTACTTC.

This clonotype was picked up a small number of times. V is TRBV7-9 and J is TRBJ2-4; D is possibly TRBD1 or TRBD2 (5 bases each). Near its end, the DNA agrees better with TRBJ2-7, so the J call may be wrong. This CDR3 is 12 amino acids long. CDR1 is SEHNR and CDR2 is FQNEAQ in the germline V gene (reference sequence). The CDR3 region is CASSLMGDEQYF. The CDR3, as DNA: TGTGCCAGCAGCTTAATGGGGGACGAGCAGTACTTC.

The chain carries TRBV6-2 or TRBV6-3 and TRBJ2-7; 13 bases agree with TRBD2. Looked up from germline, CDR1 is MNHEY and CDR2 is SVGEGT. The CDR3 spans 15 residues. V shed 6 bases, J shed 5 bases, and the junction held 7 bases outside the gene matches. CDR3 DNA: TGTGCCAGCAGCCCGAGGACTAGCGGGGGCCACGAGCAGTACTTC. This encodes CASSPRTSGGHEQYF.

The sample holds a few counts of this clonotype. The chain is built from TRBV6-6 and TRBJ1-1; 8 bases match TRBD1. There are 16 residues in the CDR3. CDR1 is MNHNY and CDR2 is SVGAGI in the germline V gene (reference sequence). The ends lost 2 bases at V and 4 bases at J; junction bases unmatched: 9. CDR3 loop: CASSYPQGAGSTEAFF. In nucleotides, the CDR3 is TGTGCCAGCAGTTACCCGCAGGGGGCTGGTAGCACTGAAGCTTTCTTT.

In nucleotides, the CDR3 is TGTGCCAGCAAAGGCGGTTCCCGAGAGAATGAGCAGTTCTTC. It translates to CASKGGSRENEQFF. The genes are TRBV28 and TRBJ2-1; unclear D gene. The V end lost 7 bases, the J end lost 7 bases, and 17 bases lay between the germline ends. CDR3 length equals 14 residues. Germline-derived CDR1 and CDR2 are MDHEN and SYDVKM.

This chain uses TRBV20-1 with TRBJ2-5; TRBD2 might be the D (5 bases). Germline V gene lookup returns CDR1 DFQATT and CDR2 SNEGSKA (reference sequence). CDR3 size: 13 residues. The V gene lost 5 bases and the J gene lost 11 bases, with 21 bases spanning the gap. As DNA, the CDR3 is TGCAGTGCTCCGCCAATCGGGGTCAATGAGCAGTACTTC. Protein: CSAPPIGVNEQYF.

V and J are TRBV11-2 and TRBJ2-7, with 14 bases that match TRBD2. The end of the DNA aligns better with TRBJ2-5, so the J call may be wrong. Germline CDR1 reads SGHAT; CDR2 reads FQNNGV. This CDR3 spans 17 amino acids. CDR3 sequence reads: CASSLPGLAGDGETQYF. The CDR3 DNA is TGTGCCAGCAGCTTACCGGGACTAGCGGGAGATGGGGAGACCCAGTACTTC.

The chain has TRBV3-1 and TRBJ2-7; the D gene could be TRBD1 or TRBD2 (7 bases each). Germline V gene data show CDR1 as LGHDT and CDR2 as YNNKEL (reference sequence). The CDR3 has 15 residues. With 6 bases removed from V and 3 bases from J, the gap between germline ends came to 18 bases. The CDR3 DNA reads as TGTGCCAGCAGTCCTCGACAGGGAGGGATCTACGAGCAGTACTTC. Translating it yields CASSPRQGGIYEQYF.

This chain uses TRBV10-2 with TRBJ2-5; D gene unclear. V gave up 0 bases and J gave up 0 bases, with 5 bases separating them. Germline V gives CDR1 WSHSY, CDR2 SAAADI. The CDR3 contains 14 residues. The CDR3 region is CASSESGYQETQYF. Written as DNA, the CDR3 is TGCGCCAGCAGTGAGTCAGGCTACCAAGAGACCCAGTACTTC.